This is a list of T cell receptor beta chains from one sample in a study of T cell clonotyping in hematopoietic cell transplantation. Produced via immunoSEQ multiplex PCR; TCRdb's table is partial and in-frame only. The sample has 16,000 or so clones, 93% seen once. Source: peripheral blood mononuclear cells, taken before stem cell transplant. These receptors all come from a young man with biphenotypic leukemia. Some clones in this sample may be carry-over from other donors' samples. Each CDR3 is given with its conserved first and last residue. A D gene is named only where the DNA matches it firmly. Not every row has a clone size; where given, it reads once, few, many or a size class.

d_call	clone_size	j_call	v_call	cdr3_aa	cdr3_nt
.	.	TRBJ2-7	TRBV10-3	CAIWDRSYEQYF	TGTGCCATTTGGGACCGCTCGTACGAGCAGTACTTC
.	.	TRBJ2-1	TRBV19	CASSIQGGLDEQFF	TGTGCCAGTAGTATCCAGGGCGGTTTGGATGAGCAGTTCTTC
.	.	TRBJ2-1	TRBV13	CASSQTRTGSSYNEQFF	TGTGCCAGCAGCCAGACCCGGACGGGAAGCTCCTACAATGAGCAGTTCTTC
TRBD2	.	TRBJ2-5	TRBV29-1	CSVRLAGGQETQYF	TGCAGCGTGAGACTAGCGGGGGGGCAAGAGACCCAGTACTTC
.	.	TRBJ1-1	TRBV6-5	CASSYGGEGTEAFF	TGTGCCAGCAGTTACGGCGGGGAGGGCACTGAAGCTTTCTTT
.	.	TRBJ2-7	TRBV20-1	CSASFSLEQYF	TGCAGTGCTAGCTTCAGTCTTGAGCAGTACTTC
TRBD1	.	TRBJ1-2	TRBV30	CAWSGQGRGYTF	TGTGCCTGGAGTGGACAGGGTCGCGGCTACACCTTC
.	.	TRBJ1-6	TRBV6-5	CASSYSRWNSPLHF	TGTGCCAGCAGTTACTCGAGATGGAATTCACCCCTCCACTTT
.	.	TRBJ2-2	TRBV13	CASSSQDSYTGELFF	TGTGCCAGCAGCTCGCAGGACAGTTACACCGGGGAGCTGTTTTTT
TRBD1	.	TRBJ2-7	TRBV5-1	CASSSGQGIPYEQYF	TGCGCCAGCAGCTCAGGACAGGGGATCCCCTACGAGCAGTACTTC
.	.	TRBJ2-3	TRBV6-5	CASSYGQNPSTDTQYF	TGTGCCAGCAGTTACGGACAGAACCCTAGCACAGATACGCAGTATTTT
.	.	TRBJ1-5	TRBV13	CASSPKGYNQPQHF	TGTGCCAGCAGCCCCAAAGGCTACAATCAGCCCCAGCATTTT
.	.	TRBJ1-1	TRBV5-8	CASQGTMNTEAFF	TGTGCCAGCCAGGGAACCATGAACACTGAAGCTTTCTTT
TRBD1	.	TRBJ1-1	TRBV10-1	CASSVTGGNTEAFF	TGCGCCAGCAGTGTTACAGGGGGGAACACTGAAGCTTTCTTT
.	.	TRBJ2-1	TRBV20-1	CSALGLEQFF	TGCAGTGCCTTGGGCCTTGAGCAGTTCTTC
TRBD1	.	TRBJ1-1	TRBV5-4	CASSFGQGHTEAFF	TGTGCCAGCAGCTTTGGACAGGGACACACTGAAGCTTTCTTT
.	once	TRBJ2-7	TRBV28	CASSAGISSYEQYF	TGTGCCAGCAGCGCAGGGATCAGCTCCTACGAGCAGTACTTC
TRBD2	.	TRBJ2-1	TRBV2	CASYRTSTFF	TGTGCCAGCTACCGGACTAGTACGTTCTTC
.	.	TRBJ2-2	TRBV5-1	CASSLDTDAVLGTGELFF	TGCGCCAGCAGCTTGGATACAGACGCGGTTCTTGGCACCGGGGAGCTGTTTTTT
TRBD1	.	TRBJ1-6	TRBV6-5	CASHRGRGNSPLHF	TGTGCCAGTCACAGGGGGCGCGGAAATTCACCCCTCCACTTT
.	.	TRBJ1-2	TRBV4-1	CASSPMGQMSGYTF	TGCGCCAGCAGCCCCATGGGGCAGATGAGTGGCTACACCTTC
.	.	TRBJ1-2	TRBV30	CAWKGQGNYGYTF	TGTGCCTGGAAGGGTCAGGGGAACTATGGCTACACCTTC
.	few	TRBJ1-2	TRBV4-1	CASSQGVINYGYTF	TGCGCCAGCAGCCAAGGGGTAATTAACTATGGCTACACCTTC
TRBD2	.	TRBJ2-5	TRBV7-2	CASSLGVAGRETQYF	TGTGCCAGCAGCTTAGGGGTAGCGGGGCGGGAGACCCAGTACTTC
.	.	TRBJ2-2	TRBV5-1	CASSLEVASRVLFF	TGCGCCAGCAGCTTGGAAGTCGCGTCTAGAGTGCTGTTTTTT
.	.	TRBJ1-5	TRBV6-1	CASSEGVVAFNQPQHF	TGTGCCAGCAGTGAAGGGGTGGTGGCCTTCAATCAGCCCCAGCATTTT
TRBD1	.	TRBJ1-1	TRBV7-9	CASSAGAGTGGTSEAFF	TGTGCCAGCAGCGCCGGGGCCGGAACAGGGGGGACGAGTGAAGCTTTCTTT
.	.	TRBJ2-7	TRBV10-2	CASSSGVEGEQYF	TGCGCCAGCAGTTCAGGTGTCGAGGGCGAGCAGTACTTC
.	.	TRBJ2-3	TRBV6-6	CASKDSGRSDTQYF	TGTGCCAGCAAAGACTCAGGACGGTCAGATACGCAGTATTTT
.	.	TRBJ1-2	TRBV30	CAWTPDLGANYGYTF	TGTGCCTGGACCCCCGACTTAGGAGCTAACTATGGCTACACCTTC